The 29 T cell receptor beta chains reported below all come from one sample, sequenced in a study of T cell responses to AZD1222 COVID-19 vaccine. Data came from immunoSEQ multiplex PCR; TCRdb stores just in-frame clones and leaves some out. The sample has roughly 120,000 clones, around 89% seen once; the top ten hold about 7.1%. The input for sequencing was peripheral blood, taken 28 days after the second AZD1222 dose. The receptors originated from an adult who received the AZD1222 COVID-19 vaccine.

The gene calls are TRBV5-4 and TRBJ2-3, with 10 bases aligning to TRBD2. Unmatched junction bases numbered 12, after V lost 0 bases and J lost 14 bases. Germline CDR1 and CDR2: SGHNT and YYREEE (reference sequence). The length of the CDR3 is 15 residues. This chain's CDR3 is CASSLDSGGAPPWYF. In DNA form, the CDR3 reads TGTGCCAGCAGCTTGGACAGCGGGGGGGCCCCGCCGTGGTATTTT.

CDR3 nucleotides: TGTGCCAGCAGCTCGGGACAGGGAATGATCGCCGGGGAGCTGTTTTTT. Its translation: CASSSGQGMIAGELFF. The gene calls are TRBV11-2 and TRBJ2-2; 9 bases align to TRBD1. The V gene end was trimmed by 4 bases and the J gene end by 6 bases; junction bases not matched to a gene: 9. The CDR3 is 16 amino acids. Germline CDR1 reads SGHAT; CDR2 reads FQNNGV.

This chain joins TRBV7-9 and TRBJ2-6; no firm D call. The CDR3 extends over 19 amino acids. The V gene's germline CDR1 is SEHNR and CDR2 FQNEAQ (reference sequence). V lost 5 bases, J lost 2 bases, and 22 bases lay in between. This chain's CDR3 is CASSQNYPRVATGANVLTF. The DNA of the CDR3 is TGTGCCAGCAGCCAAAATTATCCCCGGGTGGCCACTGGGGCCAACGTCCTGACTTTC.

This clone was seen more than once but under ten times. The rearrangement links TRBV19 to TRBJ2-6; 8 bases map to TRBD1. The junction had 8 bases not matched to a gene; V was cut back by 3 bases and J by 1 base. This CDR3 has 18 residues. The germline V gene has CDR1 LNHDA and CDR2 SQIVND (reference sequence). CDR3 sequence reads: CASSINTGGVSGANVLTF. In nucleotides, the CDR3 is TGTGCCAGTAGTATTAATACAGGGGGTGTTTCTGGGGCCAACGTCCTGACTTTC.

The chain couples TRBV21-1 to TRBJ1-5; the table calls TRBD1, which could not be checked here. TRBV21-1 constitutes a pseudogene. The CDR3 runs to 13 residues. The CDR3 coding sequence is TGTGCCAGCGTTGGCTCCCCCAATCAGCCCCAGCATTTT. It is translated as CASVGSPNQPQHF.

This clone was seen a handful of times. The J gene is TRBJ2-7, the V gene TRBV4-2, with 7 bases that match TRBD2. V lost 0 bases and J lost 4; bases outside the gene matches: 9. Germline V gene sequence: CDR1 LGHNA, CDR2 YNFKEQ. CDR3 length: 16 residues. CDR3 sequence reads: CASSQDTGGKGYEQYF. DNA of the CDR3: TGTGCCAGCAGCCAAGATACGGGGGGAAAGGGGTACGAGCAGTACTTC.

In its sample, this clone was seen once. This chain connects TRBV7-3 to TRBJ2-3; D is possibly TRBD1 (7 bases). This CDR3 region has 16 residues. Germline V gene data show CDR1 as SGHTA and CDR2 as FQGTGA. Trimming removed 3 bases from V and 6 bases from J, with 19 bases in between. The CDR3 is CASSLTPGGGWDTQYF. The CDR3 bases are TGTGCCAGCAGCTTGACCCCAGGGGGAGGATGGGATACGCAGTATTTT.

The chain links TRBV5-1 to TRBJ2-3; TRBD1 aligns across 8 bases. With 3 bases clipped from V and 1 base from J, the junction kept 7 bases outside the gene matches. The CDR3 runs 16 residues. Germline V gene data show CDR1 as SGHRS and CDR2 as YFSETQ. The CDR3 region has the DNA TGCGCCAGCAGCTCCCCTATGACAGGGGGCACAGATACGCAGTATTTT. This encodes CASSSPMTGGTDTQYF.

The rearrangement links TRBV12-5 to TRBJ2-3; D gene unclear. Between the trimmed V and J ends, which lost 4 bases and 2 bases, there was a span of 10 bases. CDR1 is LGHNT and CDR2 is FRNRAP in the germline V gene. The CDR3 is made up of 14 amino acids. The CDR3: CASGSDTATDTQYF. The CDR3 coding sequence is TGTGCTAGTGGTTCTGATACTGCCACAGATACGCAGTATTTT.

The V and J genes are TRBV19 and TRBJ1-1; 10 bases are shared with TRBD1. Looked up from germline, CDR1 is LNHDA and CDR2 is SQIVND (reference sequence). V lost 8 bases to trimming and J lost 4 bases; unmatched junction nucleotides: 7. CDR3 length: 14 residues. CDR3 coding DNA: TGTGCCAGTTCGACAGGGGGCGGGAGCACTGAAGCTTTCTTT. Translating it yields CASSTGGGSTEAFF.

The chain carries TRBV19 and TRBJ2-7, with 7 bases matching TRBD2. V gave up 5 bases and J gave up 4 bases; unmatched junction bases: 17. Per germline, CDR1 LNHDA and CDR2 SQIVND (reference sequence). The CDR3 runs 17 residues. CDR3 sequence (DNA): TGTGCCAGTAGTCCTACCTTACTAGGGCGGGAGAGATACGAGCAGTACTTC. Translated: CASSPTLLGRERYEQYF.

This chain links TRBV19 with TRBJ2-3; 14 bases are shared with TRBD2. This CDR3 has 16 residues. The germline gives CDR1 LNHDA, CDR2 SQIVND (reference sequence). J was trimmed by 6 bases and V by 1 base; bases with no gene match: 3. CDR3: CASSIGTSGRRDTQYF. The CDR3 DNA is TGTGCCAGTAGTATAGGGACTAGCGGGAGGAGGGATACGCAGTATTTT. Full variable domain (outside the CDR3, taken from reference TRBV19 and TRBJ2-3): DGGITQSPKYLFRKEGQNVTLSCEQNLNHDAMYWYRQDPGQGLRLIYYSQIVNDFQKGDIAEGYSVSREKKESFPLTVTSAQKNPTAFYLCASSIGTSGRRDTQYFGPGTRLTVL.

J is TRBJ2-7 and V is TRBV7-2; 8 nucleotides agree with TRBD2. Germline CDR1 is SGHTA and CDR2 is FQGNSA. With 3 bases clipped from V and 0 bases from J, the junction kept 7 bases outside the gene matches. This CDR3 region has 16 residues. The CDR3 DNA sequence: TGTGCCAGCAGCTTCGTAGCGGGGCTTAACTCCTACGAGCAGTACTTC. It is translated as CASSFVAGLNSYEQYF. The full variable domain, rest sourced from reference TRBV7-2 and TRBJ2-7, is GAGVSQSPSNKVTEKGKDVELRCDPISGHTALYWYRQSLGQGLEFLIYFQGNSAPDKSGLPSDRFSAERTGGSVSTLTIQRTQQEDSAVYLCASSFVAGLNSYEQYFGPGTRLTVT.

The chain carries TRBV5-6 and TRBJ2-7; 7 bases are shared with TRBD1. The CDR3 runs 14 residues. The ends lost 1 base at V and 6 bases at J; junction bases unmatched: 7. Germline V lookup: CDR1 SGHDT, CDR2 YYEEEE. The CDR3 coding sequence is TGTGCCAGCAGCTTGATGAGGGGGCCCGGCGAGCAGTACTTC. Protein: CASSLMRGPGEQYF. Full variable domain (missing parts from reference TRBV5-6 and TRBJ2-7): DAGVTQSPTHLIKTRGQQVTLRCSPKSGHDTVSWYQQALGQGPQFIFQYYEEEERQRGNFPDRFSGHQFPNYSSELNVNALLLGDSALYLCASSLMRGPGEQYFGPGTRLTVT.

CDR3 protein: CASSDSGRDEQYF. Here the CDR3 DNA reads TGTGCCAGCAGCGATAGCGGGAGGGACGAGCAGTACTTC. This chain joins TRBV6-2 or TRBV6-3 and TRBJ2-7, with 11 bases fitting TRBD2. V was clipped by 6 bases and J by 5 bases; unmatched bases: 3. The germline V gene encodes CDR1 MNHEY and CDR2 SVGEGT. CDR3 length equals 13 residues.

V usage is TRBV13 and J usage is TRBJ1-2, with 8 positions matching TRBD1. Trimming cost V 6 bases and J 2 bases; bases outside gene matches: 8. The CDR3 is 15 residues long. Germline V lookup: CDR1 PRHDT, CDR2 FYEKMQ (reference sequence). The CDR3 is CASSARTGRNYGYTF. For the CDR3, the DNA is TGTGCCAGCAGTGCCCGGACAGGGAGGAACTATGGCTACACCTTC.

Here the CDR3 DNA reads TGTGCCAGCAGCCGGGACAGGGTGACCAATCAGCCCCAGCATTTT. As protein: CASSRDRVTNQPQHF. The chain employs TRBV2 and TRBJ1-5, with TRBD1 identical over 9 bases. J was trimmed by 3 bases and V by 6 bases; bases with no gene match: 6. This CDR3 is 15 amino acids long. CDR1 is SNHLY, CDR2 FYNNEI, per germline.

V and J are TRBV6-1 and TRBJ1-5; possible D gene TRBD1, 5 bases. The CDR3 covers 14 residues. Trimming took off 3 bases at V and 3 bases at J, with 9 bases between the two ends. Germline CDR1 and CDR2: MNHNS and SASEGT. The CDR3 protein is CASSEGPNNQPQHF. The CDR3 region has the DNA TGTGCCAGCAGTGAGGGGCCAAACAATCAGCCCCAGCATTTT.

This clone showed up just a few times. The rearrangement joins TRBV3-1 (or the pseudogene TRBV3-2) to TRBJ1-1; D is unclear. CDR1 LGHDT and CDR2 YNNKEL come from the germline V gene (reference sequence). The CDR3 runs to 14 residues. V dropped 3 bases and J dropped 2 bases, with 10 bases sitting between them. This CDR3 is CASSHPYGNTEAFF. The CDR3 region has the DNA TGTGCCAGCAGCCATCCTTACGGTAACACTGAAGCTTTCTTT.

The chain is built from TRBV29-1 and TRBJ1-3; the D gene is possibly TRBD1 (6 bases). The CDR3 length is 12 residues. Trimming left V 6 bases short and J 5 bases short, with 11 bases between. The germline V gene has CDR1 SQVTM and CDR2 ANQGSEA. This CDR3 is CSVGGGRNTIYF. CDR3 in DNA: TGCAGCGTGGGAGGGGGTCGAAACACCATATATTTT. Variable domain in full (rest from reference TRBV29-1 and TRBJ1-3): SAVISQKPSRDICQRGTSLTIQCQVDSQVTMMFWYRQQPGQSLTLIATANQGSEATYESGFVIDKFPISRPNLTFSTLTVSNMSPEDSSIYLCSVGGGRNTIYFGEGSWLTVV.

The CDR3 DNA follows: TGTGCCAGCAGTTACCCTCCGGGACAGAACTATGGCTACACCTTC. Protein product: CASSYPPGQNYGYTF. V and J are TRBV6-6 and TRBJ1-2, with 7 nucleotides matching TRBD1. The junction had 5 bases not matched to a gene; V was cut back by 2 bases and J by 2 bases. This CDR3 has 15 residues. Germline lookup yields CDR1 MNHNY and CDR2 SVGAGI (reference sequence).

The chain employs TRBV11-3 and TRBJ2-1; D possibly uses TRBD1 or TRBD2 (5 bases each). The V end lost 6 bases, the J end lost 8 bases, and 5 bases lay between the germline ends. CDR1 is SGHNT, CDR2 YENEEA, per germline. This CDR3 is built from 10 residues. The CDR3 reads CASRGHEQFF. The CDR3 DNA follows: TGTGCCAGCAGGGGACATGAGCAGTTCTTC. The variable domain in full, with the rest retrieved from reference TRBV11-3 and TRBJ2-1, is EAGVVQSPRYKIIEKKQPVAFWCNPISGHNTLYWYLQNLGQGPELLIRYENEEAVDDSQLPKDRFSAERLKGVDSTLKIQPAELGDSAVYLCASRGHEQFFGPGTRLTVL.

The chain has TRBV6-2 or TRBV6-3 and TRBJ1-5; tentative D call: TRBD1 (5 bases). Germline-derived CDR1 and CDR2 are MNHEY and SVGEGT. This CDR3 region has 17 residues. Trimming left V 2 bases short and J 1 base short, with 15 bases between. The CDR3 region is CASSYGRTTRSNQPQHF. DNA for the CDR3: TGTGCCAGCAGTTACGGAAGGACAACCCGAAGCAATCAGCCCCAGCATTTT.

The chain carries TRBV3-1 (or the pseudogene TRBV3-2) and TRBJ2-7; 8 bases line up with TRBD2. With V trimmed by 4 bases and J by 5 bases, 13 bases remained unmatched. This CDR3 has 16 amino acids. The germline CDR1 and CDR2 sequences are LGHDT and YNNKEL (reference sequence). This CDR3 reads CASSPAESGRANEQYF. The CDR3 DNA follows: TGTGCCAGCAGCCCGGCGGAATCCGGGAGGGCAAACGAGCAGTACTTC.

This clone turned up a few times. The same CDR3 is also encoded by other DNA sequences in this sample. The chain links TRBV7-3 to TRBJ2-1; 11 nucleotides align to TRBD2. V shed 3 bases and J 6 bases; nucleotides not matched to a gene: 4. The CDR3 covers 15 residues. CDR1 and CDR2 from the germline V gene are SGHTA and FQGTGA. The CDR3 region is CASSLLAGGRNEQFF. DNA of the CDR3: TGTGCCAGCAGCTTGCTAGCGGGAGGTCGCAATGAGCAGTTCTTC.

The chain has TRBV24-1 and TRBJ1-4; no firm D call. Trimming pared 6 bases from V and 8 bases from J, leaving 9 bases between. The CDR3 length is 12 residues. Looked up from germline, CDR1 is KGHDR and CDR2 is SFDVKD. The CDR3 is CATSWQGEKLFF. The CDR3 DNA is TGTGCCACCAGTTGGCAAGGAGAAAAACTGTTTTTT.

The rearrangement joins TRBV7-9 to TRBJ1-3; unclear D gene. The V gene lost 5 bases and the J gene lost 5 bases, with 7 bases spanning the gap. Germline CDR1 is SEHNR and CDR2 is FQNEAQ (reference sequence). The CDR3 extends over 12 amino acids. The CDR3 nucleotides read TGTGCCAGCAGCCGAGGGAGAAACACCATATATTTT. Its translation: CASSRGRNTIYF. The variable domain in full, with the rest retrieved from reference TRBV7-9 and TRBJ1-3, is DTGVSQNPRHKITKRGQNVTFRCDPISEHNRLYWYRQTLGQGPEFLTYFQNEAQLEKSRLLSDRFSAERPKGSFSTLEIQRTEQGDSAMYLCASSRGRNTIYFGEGSWLTVV.

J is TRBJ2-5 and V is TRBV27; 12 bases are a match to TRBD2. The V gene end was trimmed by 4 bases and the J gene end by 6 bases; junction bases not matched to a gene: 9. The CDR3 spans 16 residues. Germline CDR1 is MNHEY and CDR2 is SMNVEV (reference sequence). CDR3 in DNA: TGTGCCAGCAGTTCAAAGACTAGCGGGAGCAGGAAGACCCAGTACTTC. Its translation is CASSSKTSGSRKTQYF.

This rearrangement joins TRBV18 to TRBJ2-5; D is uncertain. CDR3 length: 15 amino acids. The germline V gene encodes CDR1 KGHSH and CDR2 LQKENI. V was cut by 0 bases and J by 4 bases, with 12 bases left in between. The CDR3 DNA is TGTGCCAGCTCACCACCGACCCAACCTGGAGAGACCCAGTACTTC. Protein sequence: CASSPPTQPGETQYF.